These T cell receptor beta chains were read from a single sample in a study of T cell repertoires in cytomegalovirus infection. TCRdb redid the calling of the reads with MiXCR, one entry per CDR3 protein. The sample lists about 200,000 distinct CDR3 sequences, 8.5% to 10% occurring once. Sample: PBMCs. Receptors originate from a human donor in good health (CMV status not recorded). Some clones in this sample may be carry-over from other donors' samples. Each CDR3 is given with its conserved first and last residue. A D gene is named only where the DNA matches it firmly. Size values are once, few and many counts, or a class for expanded clones, and some rows have none.

v_call: TRBV28
clone_size: many
j_call: TRBJ1-6
d_call: NA
cdr3_aa: CASRPPDRNSPLHF
cdr3_nt: TGTGCCAGCAGGCCTCCCGACAGGAATTCACCCCTCCACTTT

v_call: TRBV6-8
clone_size: few
j_call: TRBJ2-1
d_call: TRBD2
cdr3_aa: CATREGLAGGPSYNEQFF
cdr3_nt: TGTGCTACCCGGGAGGGACTAGCGGGAGGGCCCTCCTACAATGAGCAGTTCTTC

v_call: TRBV7-2
clone_size: many
j_call: TRBJ1-2
d_call: NA
cdr3_aa: CASSLGWAGINYGYTF
cdr3_nt: TGTGCCAGCAGCTTAGGATGGGCAGGGATTAACTATGGCTACACCTTC

v_call: TRBV6-2/TRBV6-3
clone_size: few
j_call: TRBJ2-1
d_call: NA
cdr3_aa: CASSYSRMDSFYNEQFF
cdr3_nt: TGTGCCAGCAGTTACTCGAGAATGGACTCGTTCTACAATGAGCAGTTCTTC

v_call: TRBV20-1
clone_size: many
j_call: TRBJ1-1
d_call: NA
cdr3_aa: CSARDLQKGDTEAFF
cdr3_nt: TGCAGTGCTAGAGATTTGCAGAAGGGGGACACTGAAGCTTTCTTT

v_call: TRBV5-1
clone_size: many
j_call: TRBJ2-1
d_call: TRBD2
cdr3_aa: CASSPGLAGGGAYNEQFF
cdr3_nt: TGCGCCAGCAGCCCGGGGCTAGCGGGGGGGGGGGCCTACAATGAGCAGTTCTTC

v_call: TRBV28
clone_size: many
j_call: TRBJ2-7
d_call: NA
cdr3_aa: CASEDSVYEQYF
cdr3_nt: TGTGCCAGCGAGGATTCGGTCTACGAGCAGTACTTC

v_call: TRBV7-2
clone_size: many
j_call: TRBJ2-5
d_call: TRBD1
cdr3_aa: CASSFDRGSRETQYF
cdr3_nt: TGTGCCAGCAGCTTCGACAGGGGGAGTCGAGAGACCCAGTACTTC

v_call: TRBV7-2
clone_size: many
j_call: TRBJ1-2
d_call: NA
cdr3_aa: CASSLGPRQGGNGYTF
cdr3_nt: TGTGCCAGCAGCTTAGGCCCCAGGCAGGGTGGAAATGGCTACACCTTC

v_call: TRBV29-1
clone_size: NA
j_call: TRBJ1-1
d_call: NA
cdr3_aa: CSVEPGDRAFF
cdr3_nt: TGCAGCGTTGAACCGGGTGATCGGGCTTTCTTT

v_call: TRBV20-1
clone_size: many
j_call: TRBJ2-4
d_call: TRBD2
cdr3_aa: CSASGRLAPKNIQYF
cdr3_nt: TGCAGTGCTAGCGGGAGACTAGCGCCCAAAAACATTCAGTACTTC

v_call: TRBV7-2
clone_size: NA
j_call: TRBJ1-2
d_call: NA
cdr3_aa: CASSPQGANYGYTF
cdr3_nt: TGTGCCAGCAGCCCCCAAGGGGCAAACTATGGCTACACCTTC

v_call: TRBV11-2
clone_size: NA
j_call: TRBJ1-4
d_call: NA
cdr3_aa: CASSLIGSNEKLFF
cdr3_nt: TGTGCCAGCAGCTTAATAGGGTCGAATGAAAAACTGTTTTTT

v_call: TRBV6-6
clone_size: few
j_call: TRBJ1-2
d_call: NA
cdr3_aa: CASSYRVDEPYGYTF
cdr3_nt: TGTGCCAGCAGTTATAGGGTCGACGAACCCTATGGCTACACCTTC

v_call: TRBV28
clone_size: many
j_call: TRBJ1-1
d_call: TRBD1
cdr3_aa: CASSSFGQGARAEAFF
cdr3_nt: TGTGCCAGCAGTTCCTTCGGACAGGGGGCGAGGGCTGAAGCTTTCTTT

v_call: TRBV30
clone_size: many
j_call: TRBJ1-1
d_call: NA
cdr3_aa: CAWRLRGNTEAFF
cdr3_nt: TGTGCCTGGAGACTACGGGGGAACACTGAAGCTTTCTTT

v_call: TRBV6-2/TRBV6-3
clone_size: few
j_call: TRBJ2-1
d_call: NA
cdr3_aa: CASSYSRQFNEQFF
cdr3_nt: TGTGCCAGCAGTTACTCACGACAGTTCAATGAGCAGTTCTTC

v_call: TRBV7-2
clone_size: many
j_call: TRBJ2-1
d_call: NA
cdr3_aa: CASSLSGGGPVQGEQFF
cdr3_nt: TGTGCCAGCAGCTTATCGGGTGGGGGGCCCGTACAAGGGGAGCAGTTCTTC

v_call: TRBV11-2
clone_size: few
j_call: TRBJ2-5
d_call: NA
cdr3_aa: CASSFDDGVQTQYF
cdr3_nt: TGTGCCAGCAGCTTCGACGATGGGGTACAGACCCAGTACTTC

v_call: TRBV7-2
clone_size: many
j_call: TRBJ1-2
d_call: NA
cdr3_aa: CASSLAVTDNYGYTF
cdr3_nt: TGTGCCAGCAGCTTAGCGGTGACGGACAACTATGGCTACACCTTC

v_call: TRBV20-1
clone_size: NA
j_call: TRBJ1-2
d_call: NA
cdr3_aa: CSARMVQSNYGYTF
cdr3_nt: TGCAGTGCTAGGATGGTGCAGTCTAACTATGGCTACACCTTC

v_call: TRBV28
clone_size: many
j_call: TRBJ2-7
d_call: TRBD2
cdr3_aa: CASRQTSGDAYEQYF
cdr3_nt: TGTGCCAGCAGACAAACTAGCGGAGATGCCTACGAGCAGTACTTC

v_call: TRBV2
clone_size: many
j_call: TRBJ1-2
d_call: NA
cdr3_aa: CASSGRTAANYGYTF
cdr3_nt: TGTGCCAGCAGTGGCCGGACGGCCGCTAACTATGGCTACACCTTC

v_call: TRBV20-1
clone_size: few
j_call: TRBJ2-2
d_call: TRBD2
cdr3_aa: CSASFLAGNTGELFF
cdr3_nt: TGCAGTGCTAGTTTCCTAGCGGGGAACACCGGGGAGCTGTTTTTT

v_call: TRBV7-2
clone_size: many
j_call: TRBJ2-3
d_call: TRBD2
cdr3_aa: CASSPRTSHHTQYF
cdr3_nt: TGTGCCAGCAGCCCTCGGACTAGCCATCATACGCAGTATTTT

v_call: TRBV12-3/TRBV12-4
clone_size: many
j_call: TRBJ1-3
d_call: NA
cdr3_aa: CASNPPGTTAGNTIYF
cdr3_nt: TGTGCCAGCAACCCCCCAGGGACAACCGCTGGAAACACCATATATTTT

v_call: TRBV20-1
clone_size: NA
j_call: TRBJ2-1
d_call: TRBD2
cdr3_aa: CSARAGYGGRRDIRNEQFF
cdr3_nt: TGCAGTGCTAGAGCGGGCTACGGCGGGAGGCGGGATATACGGAATGAGCAGTTCTTC

v_call: TRBV28
clone_size: many
j_call: TRBJ2-1
d_call: TRBD2
cdr3_aa: CASSRGGPGEQFF
cdr3_nt: TGTGCCAGCAGTCGGGGGGGCCCGGGTGAGCAGTTCTTC

v_call: TRBV7-2
clone_size: many
j_call: TRBJ1-5
d_call: TRBD1
cdr3_aa: CASSPRQGAMTQPQHF
cdr3_nt: TGTGCCAGCAGCCCCCGACAGGGGGCGATGACTCAGCCCCAGCATTTT

v_call: TRBV7-2
clone_size: many
j_call: TRBJ2-2
d_call: NA
cdr3_aa: CASSLDGSGAGELFF
cdr3_nt: TGTGCCAGCAGCTTAGACGGATCTGGCGCCGGGGAGCTGTTTTTT

v_call: TRBV28
clone_size: few
j_call: TRBJ1-2
d_call: NA
cdr3_aa: CASTGGVFLSGYTF
cdr3_nt: TGTGCCAGCACGGGAGGAGTGTTTCTAAGTGGCTACACCTTC

v_call: TRBV20-1
clone_size: few
j_call: TRBJ2-5
d_call: NA
cdr3_aa: CSASNGGQETQYF
cdr3_nt: TGCAGTGCTAGTAACGGGGGCCAAGAGACCCAGTACTTC

v_call: TRBV7-9
clone_size: many
j_call: TRBJ1-1
d_call: TRBD1
cdr3_aa: CASSRDRLNTEAFF
cdr3_nt: TGTGCCAGCAGCAGGGACAGATTGAACACTGAAGCTTTCTTT

v_call: TRBV12-3/TRBV12-4
clone_size: many
j_call: TRBJ1-4
d_call: TRBD1
cdr3_aa: CASRYGTADPTNEKLFF
cdr3_nt: TGTGCCAGCAGATACGGGACAGCCGATCCAACTAATGAAAAACTGTTTTTT

v_call: TRBV28
clone_size: many
j_call: TRBJ2-2
d_call: NA
cdr3_aa: CASRDTGELFF
cdr3_nt: TGTGCCAGCAGAGACACCGGGGAGCTGTTTTTT

v_call: TRBV7-9
clone_size: many
j_call: TRBJ1-2
d_call: NA
cdr3_aa: CASSSSSDPNGYTF
cdr3_nt: TGTGCCAGCAGCTCGTCCAGTGATCCCAATGGCTACACCTTC

v_call: TRBV15
clone_size: NA
j_call: TRBJ1-2
d_call: NA
cdr3_aa: CATSRVGFGRGYTF
cdr3_nt: TGTGCCACCAGCAGAGTGGGCTTCGGGAGGGGCTACACCTTC

v_call: TRBV20-1
clone_size: many
j_call: TRBJ2-7
d_call: TRBD1
cdr3_aa: CSAREGQGKNVPYEQYF
cdr3_nt: TGCAGTGCTAGAGAAGGACAGGGGAAAAATGTTCCCTACGAGCAGTACTTC

v_call: TRBV12-3/TRBV12-4
clone_size: NA
j_call: TRBJ2-1
d_call: NA
cdr3_aa: CASSIYRGGNNEQFF
cdr3_nt: TGTGCCAGCAGTATATACAGGGGAGGGAATAATGAGCAGTTCTTC

v_call: TRBV20-1
clone_size: NA
j_call: TRBJ2-1
d_call: NA
cdr3_aa: CSASLEAGRNEQFF
cdr3_nt: TGCAGTGCTAGCCTGGAGGCGGGGAGGAATGAGCAGTTCTTC

v_call: TRBV28
clone_size: many
j_call: TRBJ1-2
d_call: NA
cdr3_aa: CASSPQLTHYGYTF
cdr3_nt: TGTGCCAGCAGTCCCCAACTGACACACTATGGCTACACCTTC

v_call: TRBV7-8
clone_size: many
j_call: TRBJ2-7
d_call: TRBD1
cdr3_aa: CASSRTRDSSYEQYF
cdr3_nt: TGTGCCAGCAGCCGTACCAGGGACAGCTCCTACGAGCAGTACTTC

v_call: TRBV12-3/TRBV12-4
clone_size: many
j_call: TRBJ2-1
d_call: TRBD1
cdr3_aa: CASNTLTGTEYNEQFF
cdr3_nt: TGTGCCAGCAACACTCTGACCGGGACAGAGTACAATGAGCAGTTCTTC

v_call: TRBV7-9
clone_size: few
j_call: TRBJ1-1
d_call: NA
cdr3_aa: CATEHSANTEAFF
cdr3_nt: TGTGCCACAGAACATAGTGCGAACACTGAAGCTTTCTTT

v_call: TRBV7-2
clone_size: many
j_call: TRBJ1-5
d_call: NA
cdr3_aa: CASSLVGSNQPQHF
cdr3_nt: TGTGCCAGCAGTTTAGTTGGGAGCAATCAGCCCCAGCATTTT

v_call: TRBV7-2
clone_size: many
j_call: TRBJ2-2
d_call: NA
cdr3_aa: CASSPLFTGELFF
cdr3_nt: TGTGCCAGCAGCCCCCTCTTCACCGGGGAGCTGTTTTTT

v_call: TRBV7-2
clone_size: many
j_call: TRBJ2-7
d_call: TRBD2
cdr3_aa: CASLPVGTSGSYEQYF
cdr3_nt: TGTGCCAGCTTACCCGTAGGGACTAGCGGATCCTACGAGCAGTACTTC

v_call: TRBV7-2
clone_size: many
j_call: TRBJ2-1
d_call: NA
cdr3_aa: CASSLENSPFYEQFF
cdr3_nt: TGTGCCAGCAGCTTAGAGAACAGCCCGTTTTATGAGCAGTTCTTC

v_call: TRBV28
clone_size: NA
j_call: TRBJ2-2
d_call: TRBD2
cdr3_aa: CASSFLGLAGGNTEELFF
cdr3_nt: TGTGCCAGCAGTTTCCTAGGACTAGCGGGGGGTAACACCGAGGAGCTGTTTTTT

v_call: TRBV7-2
clone_size: many
j_call: TRBJ2-7
d_call: TRBD2
cdr3_aa: CASSLTSGGAGEQYF
cdr3_nt: TGTGCCAGCAGCTTGACTAGCGGGGGGGCGGGAGAGCAGTACTTC

v_call: TRBV12-3/TRBV12-4
clone_size: many
j_call: TRBJ2-1
d_call: NA
cdr3_aa: CASSKGRTSSYNEQFF
cdr3_nt: TGTGCCAGCAGCAAGGGGAGGACAAGCTCCTACAATGAGCAGTTCTTC

v_call: TRBV4-2
clone_size: few
j_call: TRBJ2-1
d_call: NA
cdr3_aa: CASSQEREPYNEQFF
cdr3_nt: TGTGCCAGCAGCCAAGAGAGGGAGCCTTACAATGAGCAGTTCTTC

v_call: TRBV29-1
clone_size: NA
j_call: TRBJ1-1
d_call: NA
cdr3_aa: CSVAPGNTEAFF
cdr3_nt: TGCAGCGTGGCTCCGGGAAACACTGAAGCTTTCTTT

v_call: TRBV20-1
clone_size: NA
j_call: TRBJ1-1
d_call: NA
cdr3_aa: CSAPGQMNTEAFF
cdr3_nt: TGCAGTGCTCCAGGACAGATGAACACTGAAGCTTTCTTT